One and the same sample provided the 3 T cell receptor beta chains below, sequenced in a study of blood T cells in healthy people across ages. For the second PCR, which ran for roughly 6 to 12 cycles, a sample-barcoded 5' primer and a J-beta primer mix were used. TCRdb reanalysed the 5' RACE reads using MiXCR and keeps one entry per CDR3 protein. The table records around 1,500,000 distinct CDR3 sequences, roughly 30% of them present only once. The sequencing input was blood. These receptors were collected from a woman in her 30s in good health.

This clonotype occurred a few times. The V gene is TRBV5-1, the J gene TRBJ2-1; 13 bases line up with TRBD2. The CDR3 has 17 amino acids. Germline V CDR1 and CDR2: SGHRS, YFSETQ. V dropped 3 bases and J dropped 6; count of bases not matched to a gene: 9. The CDR3 sequence is CASSSTSGGAGGNEQFF. The CDR3 DNA follows: TGCGCCAGCAGCTCCACTAGCGGGGGGGCCGGGGGCAATGAGCAGTTCTTC.

This clonotype was counted a few times. This sequence joins TRBV28 and TRBJ2-7, with 7 bases aligning to TRBD1. Germline V gene lookup returns CDR1 MDHEN and CDR2 SYDVKM. The CDR3 totals 13 residues. The junction had 11 bases not matched to a gene; V was cut back by 10 bases and J by 5 bases. The CDR3 region has the DNA TGTGCCACCAAGAAGGGGGCGAGGAACGAGCAGTACTTC. It codes for CATKKGARNEQYF. Full variable domain (outside the CDR3, taken from reference TRBV28 and TRBJ2-7): DVKVTQSSRYLVKRTGEKVFLECVQDMDHENMFWYRQDPGLGLRLIYFSYDVKMKEKGDIPEGYSVSREKKERFSLILESASTNQTSMYLCATKKGARNEQYFGPGTRLTVT.

J is TRBJ2-3 and V is TRBV19; perhaps TRBD1 as D (6 bases). The length of the CDR3 is 14 residues. Germline CDR1 is LNHDA and CDR2 is SQIVND (reference sequence). V dropped 4 bases and J dropped 2 bases, with 10 bases sitting between them. The CDR3 protein is CASSNRGHTDTQYF. The CDR3 DNA is TGTGCCAGTAGTAACCGGGGACACACAGATACGCAGTATTTT.